These 32 T cell receptor beta chains came from one sample sequenced in a study of T cell responses to AZD1222 COVID-19 vaccine. Profiled with immunoSEQ multiplex PCR; TCRdb holds only in-frame clones, not every one. The sample has fewer than 200,000 clones, 80% to 95% seen once. Material: peripheral blood, obtained on day 0 of AZD1222 vaccination. These receptors were taken from an adult in good health.

This rearrangement joins TRBV2 to TRBJ1-1; D possibly corresponds to TRBD1 (5 bases). Looked up from germline, CDR1 is SNHLY and CDR2 is FYNNEI. The CDR3 has 18 amino acids. V was shortened by 9 bases and J by 1 base, with 27 bases between the two germline ends. CDR3 DNA sequence: TGTGCCAGGGAGGGGCTTCTGAAGGGTTTGGGACCGAACACTGAAGCTTTCTTT. This translates into CAREGLLKGLGPNTEAFF.

The chain joins TRBV28 to TRBJ1-6; D is unresolved. The V and J ends lost 6 bases and 5 bases respectively, with 14 bases between them. Germline lookup yields CDR1 MDHEN and CDR2 SYDVKM. The CDR3 loop spans 15 amino acids. The CDR3 sequence is CASRLDIGDNSPLHF. CDR3 bases: TGTGCCAGCAGGTTAGACATAGGCGATAATTCACCCCTCCACTTT.

This clone was observed once. The J gene is TRBJ2-4, the V gene TRBV15; the D is unclear. This CDR3 contains 15 residues. The V end was cut by 0 bases, the J end by 0 bases, with 6 bases between. CDR1 is LNHNV, CDR2 YYDKDF, per germline (reference sequence). CDR3 loop: CATSRDRIAKNIQYF. The CDR3, as DNA: TGTGCCACCAGCAGAGACAGGATAGCCAAAAACATTCAGTACTTC.

The gene calls are TRBV9 and TRBJ2-2, with D perhaps TRBD2 (5 bases). The CDR3 consists of 13 residues. Trimming removed 5 bases from V and 3 bases from J, with 8 bases in between. Germline CDR1 SGDLS, CDR2 YYNGEE. The CDR3 region is CASRNSDTGELFF. As DNA, the CDR3 is TGTGCCAGCAGAAATAGCGACACCGGGGAGCTGTTTTTT.

CDR3 nucleotide sequence: TGTGCCAGCAGTCTACGGACAGGGAGGTTGCCCATCTACGAGCAGTACGTC. Translated, it gives CASSLRTGRLPIYEQYV. The chain uses TRBV28 and TRBJ2-7, with 8 bases fitting TRBD1. The germline V gene encodes CDR1 MDHEN and CDR2 SYDVKM. The J segment lost 3 bases and the V segment lost 5 bases, leaving 15 bases of the junction unmatched. The CDR3 runs to 17 residues.

This rearrangement joins TRBV11-2 to TRBJ1-2; D remains unclear. The CDR3 covers 14 residues. CDR1 is SGHAT and CDR2 is FQNNGV in the germline V gene. Deletions cut 5 bases from V and 8 bases from J, with 18 bases between. The CDR3 DNA follows: TGTGCCAGCAGCCCTAACACCCTGGGGTACGGCTACACCTTC. This sequence encodes CASSPNTLGYGYTF.

Only a few counts were recorded for this clone. This chain connects TRBV7-2 to TRBJ1-6; 8 bases are a match to TRBD1. Trimming cost V 5 bases and J 8 bases; bases outside gene matches: 8. The CDR3 has 15 residues. CDR1 is SGHTA, CDR2 FQGNSA, per germline. The CDR3 DNA follows: TGTGCCAGCAGCCTGGGGGACAGGACGTATTCACCCCTCCACTTT. As protein: CASSLGDRTYSPLHF. Full variable domain (rest looked up from reference TRBV7-2 and TRBJ1-6): GAGVSQSPSNKVTEKGKDVELRCDPISGHTALYWYRQSLGQGLEFLIYFQGNSAPDKSGLPSDRFSAERTGGSVSTLTIQRTQQEDSAVYLCASSLGDRTYSPLHFGNGTRLTVT.

The chain couples TRBV7-9 to TRBJ1-5; D unresolved. Germline loops: CDR1 SEHNR, CDR2 FQNEAQ (reference sequence). The CDR3 covers 14 residues. V lost 7 bases and J 1 base, leaving 11 bases between the germline ends. CDR3 coding DNA: TGTGCCAGCACATTGGGCCCCAGCAATCAGCCCCAGCATTTT. Translation gives CASTLGPSNQPQHF. Full variable domain (outside the CDR3, taken from reference TRBV7-9 and TRBJ1-5): DTGVSQNPRHKITKRGQNVTFRCDPISEHNRLYWYRQTLGQGPEFLTYFQNEAQLEKSRLLSDRFSAERPKGSFSTLEIQRTEQGDSAMYLCASTLGPSNQPQHFGDGTRLSIL.

The chain uses TRBV19 and TRBJ2-1, with D maybe TRBD1 (6 bases). There are 15 residues in the CDR3. Trimming pared 2 bases from V and 7 bases from J, leaving 15 bases between. Germline CDR1 and CDR2: LNHDA and SQIVND (reference sequence). The CDR3 here is CASSISHSTGNEQFF. The CDR3 coding sequence is TGTGCCAGTAGTATATCCCACTCCACAGGGAATGAGCAGTTCTTC.

The V call is TRBV25-1, the J call TRBJ2-1, with 14 bases aligning to TRBD2. Trimming at V came to 5 bases and at J to 8 bases, leaving 5 bases not matched to a gene. There are 15 residues in the CDR3. Germline assignment: CDR1 MGHDK and CDR2 SYGVNS. The CDR3 loop is CASSPTSGRAYEQFF. CDR3 nucleotide sequence: TGTGCCAGCAGTCCGACTAGCGGGAGGGCCTATGAGCAGTTCTTC. Combining the CDR3 with reference TRBV25-1 and TRBJ2-1 gives the whole variable domain EADIYQTPRYLVIGTGKKITLECSQTMGHDKMYWYQQDPGMELHLIHYSYGVNSTEKGDLSSESTVSRIRTEHFPLTLESARPSHTSQYLCASSPTSGRAYEQFFGPGTRLTVL.

This chain uses TRBV28 with TRBJ1-2; D is unclear. Trimming took 3 bases from V and 0 from J, leaving 8 bases between them. Looked up from germline, CDR1 is MDHEN and CDR2 is SYDVKM. This CDR3 has 14 residues. The CDR3: CASSLRVTNYGYTF. DNA of the CDR3: TGTGCCAGCAGTTTGCGCGTGACTAACTATGGCTACACCTTC.

The chain uses TRBV5-6 and TRBJ1-2; perhaps TRBD1 as D (6 bases). The CDR3 covers 14 residues. Germline values: CDR1 SGHDT, CDR2 YYEEEE. V dropped 2 bases and J dropped 8 bases, with 16 bases sitting between them. Here the CDR3 DNA reads TGTGCCAGCAGCTTATACTACAGGGTAGGCGGCTACACCTTC. Its protein product is CASSLYYRVGGYTF.

The genes are TRBV19 and TRBJ1-5; 10 bases map to TRBD1. The CDR3 is made up of 14 amino acids. The V gene's germline CDR1 is LNHDA and CDR2 SQIVND (reference sequence). The V and J ends lost 4 bases and 4 bases, in that order; junction bases with no gene match: 1. As DNA, the CDR3 is TGTGCCAGTAGTAAGGGACAGGGGAATCAGCCCCAGCATTTT. Translating gives CASSKGQGNQPQHF.

The rearrangement uses TRBV19 and TRBJ1-2; TRBD1 agrees at 9 bases. The V gene's germline CDR1 is LNHDA and CDR2 SQIVND (reference sequence). Trimming took 10 bases from V and 7 from J; bases not matched to a gene: 7. The CDR3 has 12 amino acids. CDR3 loop: CAILQGASGYTF. The CDR3 coding sequence is TGTGCCATCCTACAGGGGGCAAGTGGCTACACCTTC.

V gene TRBV30 combines with J gene TRBJ2-5, with TRBD1 as a possible D gene (6 bases). Trimming shortened V by 1 base and J by 5 bases, and 11 bases separated the two germline ends. CDR3 size: 13 residues. CDR1 and CDR2 from the germline V gene are GTSNPN and SVGIG (reference sequence). DNA of the CDR3: TGTGCCTGGAGTGCAGGGGTCGGGGAGACCCAGTACTTC. This codes for CAWSAGVGETQYF.

This clone appeared a single time. The rearrangement joins TRBV12-3 or TRBV12-4 to TRBJ1-4; D not certain. This CDR3 contains 13 residues. V lost 5 bases and J lost 5, with 9 bases in between. CDR3 nucleotides: TGTGCCAGCAGTCGCGACCACAATGAAAAACTGTTTTTT. Encoded protein: CASSRDHNEKLFF.

The table lists this clone with a count of one. Written as DNA, the CDR3 is TGTGCCAGCAGCTCTGACACCGACTATGGCTACACCTTC. This encodes CASSSDTDYGYTF. The genes are TRBV7-9 and TRBJ1-2; no firm D call. This CDR3 spans 13 amino acids. The V end lost 4 bases, the J end lost 3 bases, and 9 bases lay between the germline ends. From germline, CDR1 is SEHNR and CDR2 FQNEAQ (reference sequence).

This clone has a handful of counts. The chain employs TRBV7-9 and TRBJ1-1; no clear D gene. This CDR3 is built from 15 residues. Trimming removed 7 bases at V and 6 bases at J, with 21 bases between. CDR1 and CDR2 from the germline V gene are SEHNR and FQNEAQ (reference sequence). The CDR3 sequence is CASTTVGRTTAEAFF. The CDR3 DNA reads TGTGCCAGCACCACTGTCGGGCGGACTACCGCTGAAGCTTTCTTT.

The gene calls are TRBV11-2 and TRBJ1-2; 9 bases are a match to TRBD1. The CDR3 consists of 15 residues. Per the germline V gene, CDR1 is SGHAT and CDR2 is FQNNGV. V dropped 0 bases and J dropped 7; count of bases not matched to a gene: 6. In nucleotides, the CDR3 is TGTGCCAGCAGCTTAGATCGGACAGGGGCCCGTGGCTACACCTTC. This codes for CASSLDRTGARGYTF. The entire variable domain, with the rest obtained from reference TRBV11-2 and TRBJ1-2, is as follows: EAGVAQSPRYKIIEKRQSVAFWCNPISGHATLYWYQQILGQGPKLLIQFQNNGVVDDSQLPKDRFSAERLKGVDSTLKIQPAKLEDSAVYLCASSLDRTGARGYTFGSGTRLTVV.

This clone counts as medium-sized (0.01 to 0.1%). V usage is TRBV4-1 and J usage is TRBJ1-5; D not resolved. Germline V gene sequence: CDR1 MGHRA, CDR2 YSYEKL. This CDR3 comprises 13 residues. Trimming removed 0 bases at V and 6 bases at J, with 6 bases between. The CDR3 reads CASSQDESQPQHF. The DNA of the CDR3 is TGCGCCAGCAGCCAAGATGAGAGTCAGCCCCAGCATTTT.

V usage is TRBV6-5 and J usage is TRBJ1-1, with D unclear. The V gene lost 0 bases and the J gene lost 11 bases, with 10 bases spanning the gap. The CDR3 runs 12 residues. Germline values: CDR1 MNHEY, CDR2 SVGAGI. The DNA for the CDR3 is TGTGCCAGCAGTTACTCAGCGGGTGAGGCTTTCTTT. The encoded protein is CASSYSAGEAFF.

The J gene is TRBJ2-7, the V gene TRBV5-1; 7 nucleotides match TRBD1. There are 14 residues in the CDR3. CDR1 is SGHRS, CDR2 YFSETQ, per germline. J lost 7 bases, V lost 0 bases, and 7 bases had no gene match. The CDR3 nucleotides are TGCGCCAGCAGCTTGGGGACAGGTTTAGAAGAGCAGTACTTC. Its translation is CASSLGTGLEEQYF. The entire variable domain, with the rest obtained from reference TRBV5-1 and TRBJ2-7, is as follows: KAGVTQTPRYLIKTRGQQVTLSCSPISGHRSVSWYQQTPGQGLQFLFEYFSETQRNKGNFPGRFSGRQFSNSRSEMNVSTLELGDSALYLCASSLGTGLEEQYFGPGTRLTVT.

The V and J genes are TRBV5-4 and TRBJ1-1; possibly TRBD1 for D (5 bases). V was shortened by 6 bases and J by 1 base, with 16 bases between the two germline ends. This CDR3 comprises 15 residues. Germline V gene lookup returns CDR1 SGHNT and CDR2 YYREEE (reference sequence). The CDR3 nucleotides read TGTGCCAGCAATCCAGGGTTAGGAGGGAACACTGAAGCTTTCTTT. This gives the protein CASNPGLGGNTEAFF.

The CDR3 DNA sequence: TGTGCCAGCAGCCAGCCGGACAGTCCAATTCCCAATGAGCAGTTCTTC. It is translated as CASSQPDSPIPNEQFF. The chain joins TRBV27 to TRBJ2-1, with a tentative D call TRBD1 (6 bases). This CDR3 has 16 residues. Trimming took off 6 bases at V and 6 bases at J, with 21 bases between the two ends. Germline V gene sequence: CDR1 MNHEY, CDR2 SMNVEV (reference sequence).

The V call is TRBV12-3 or TRBV12-4, the J call TRBJ1-1; D gene unclear. This CDR3 region has 13 residues. Trimming left V 8 bases short and J 4 bases short, with 14 bases between. The DNA for the CDR3 is TGTGCCAGCGGGCCTCACGAGGGCACTGAAGCTTTCTTT. Translation gives CASGPHEGTEAFF.

The chain has TRBV19 and TRBJ1-3; D remains ambiguous. The germline CDR1 and CDR2 sequences are LNHDA and SQIVND (reference sequence). CDR3 size: 15 residues. V lost 7 bases and J lost 0, with 13 bases in between. The CDR3 loop reads CASKEDGFSGNTIYF. The CDR3 DNA reads TGTGCCAGTAAAGAGGACGGATTCTCTGGAAACACCATATATTTT.

V gene TRBV18 combines with J gene TRBJ1-4; possibly TRBD1 for D (6 bases). CDR3 length: 15 residues. The V end lost 3 bases, the J end lost 8 bases, and 16 bases lay between the germline ends. From germline, CDR1 is KGHSH and CDR2 LQKENI. CDR3 sequence: CASSPRDTAGEKLFF. DNA of the CDR3: TGTGCCAGCTCACCCCGGGACACGGCGGGCGAAAAACTGTTTTTT.

In regard to this clone: At one end, the junction sequence differs from germline, possibly due to a read error. This chain links TRBV7-9 with TRBJ2-7, with D maybe TRBD1 (6 bases). This CDR3 has 12 amino acids. CDR1 and CDR2 from the germline V gene are SEHNR and FQNEAQ (reference sequence). The CDR3 loop reads CASSGQRQGVGF. The CDR3 coding sequence is TGTGCCAGCAGCGGACAGAGGCAAGGAGTAGGCTTC.

The V gene is TRBV6-5, the J gene TRBJ2-3; 10 bases fit TRBD1. There are 16 residues in the CDR3. The germline V gene encodes CDR1 MNHEY and CDR2 SVGAGI. Germline trimming cut 1 base from V and 6 bases from J; bases unmatched to any gene: 7. The CDR3 here is CASSYLTGQGTDTQYF. The CDR3 DNA reads as TGTGCCAGCAGTTACTTAACGGGACAGGGGACGGATACGCAGTATTTT.

This clone was recorded once. Other DNA sequences within the sample encode an identical CDR3. The chain recombines TRBV18 with TRBJ1-2; D might be TRBD1 (5 bases). CDR1 and CDR2 (germline): KGHSH, LQKENI. V lost 3 bases and J lost 2, with 7 bases in between. The CDR3 has 13 amino acids. The CDR3 reads CASSPGQNYGYTF. CDR3 nucleotides: TGTGCCAGCTCACCGGGGCAAAACTATGGCTACACCTTC.

This chain connects TRBV19 to TRBJ1-5, with D perhaps matching TRBD1 (5 bases). CDR3 size: 14 residues. Germline CDR1 LNHDA, CDR2 SQIVND (reference sequence). Trimming removed 6 bases from V and 4 bases from J, with 13 bases in between. The CDR3: CASRRQGVNQPQHF. DNA of the CDR3: TGTGCCAGTAGACGGCAGGGTGTAAATCAGCCCCAGCATTTT.

V gene TRBV24-1 combines with J gene TRBJ2-2, with 7 nucleotides matching TRBD2. After removal of 8 bases from V and 2 bases from J, the junction contained 7 bases not matched to a gene. The germline CDR1 and CDR2 sequences are KGHDR and SFDVKD. The CDR3 extends over 15 amino acids. The CDR3 loop is CATNPSSGNTGELFF. CDR3 nucleotide sequence: TGTGCCACCAACCCCTCTAGCGGTAACACCGGGGAGCTGTTTTTT.